These 22 T cell receptor beta chains originate from one sample sequenced in a study of T cell repertoires in cytomegalovirus infection. In TCRdb, the reads were re-called with MiXCR into one record per CDR3 protein. The repertoire holds some 680,000 distinct CDR3 sequences, with 35% as singletons. The sequencing sample was made of PBMCs. The receptors derive from a human donor in good health (CMV status not recorded). Some clones in this sample may be carry-over from other donors' samples.

The chain combines TRBV28 with TRBJ2-4; D may correspond to TRBD1 or TRBD2 (5 bases each). The V gene's germline CDR1 is MDHEN and CDR2 SYDVKM. Trimming shortened V by 3 bases and J by 0 bases, and 15 bases separated the two germline ends. The CDR3 loop spans 17 amino acids. The CDR3 coding sequence is TGTGCCAGCAGTTTCCGTGGGATGGGGGTAGCCAAAAACATTCAGTACTTC. It is translated as CASSFRGMGVAKNIQYF.

This clonotype was seen more than once but under ten times. The chain is built from TRBV27 and TRBJ2-4; D is unresolved. The CDR3 has 14 residues. Trimming left V 3 bases short and J 7 bases short, with 13 bases between. In germline, CDR1 is MNHEY, CDR2 SMNVEV (reference sequence). CDR3 residues: CASSFYYPPNIQYF. The DNA of the CDR3 is TGTGCCAGCAGTTTCTACTACCCGCCTAACATTCAGTACTTC.

The table lists this clonotype with many counts. This chain connects TRBV7-2 to TRBJ1-5; perhaps TRBD1 as D (5 bases). V was trimmed by 0 bases and J by 4 bases, leaving 13 bases between them. The CDR3 spans 16 residues. CDR1 is SGHTA and CDR2 is FQGNSA in the germline V gene. CDR3 loop: CASSLAVRGGNQPQHF. The CDR3 bases are TGTGCCAGCAGCTTAGCGGTTCGGGGGGGGAATCAGCCCCAGCATTTT.

J is TRBJ1-2 and V is TRBV7-2; a weak D match, TRBD1 (5 bases). Trimming took off 1 base at V and 6 bases at J, with 15 bases between the two ends. The length of the CDR3 is 15 residues. Germline V gives CDR1 SGHTA, CDR2 FQGNSA. The CDR3 nucleotides read TGTGCCAGCAGCTTAGGCAGGGATAGAAACGATGGCTACACCTTC. Amino acid sequence: CASSLGRDRNDGYTF.

With respect to this clonotype: One base away lies a much larger clone, so this may be a sequencing read error. The CDR3, as DNA: TGTGCCAGCAGCCCAACACGGGGGAAAACTGAAGCTTTCTTT. Protein: CASSPTRGKTEAFF. The gene calls are TRBV7-8 and TRBJ1-1; tentatively, D is TRBD1 (5 bases). V lost 5 bases to trimming and J lost 5 bases, with 15 bases between them. Germline loops: CDR1 SGHVS, CDR2 FQNEAQ. CDR3 length: 14 residues.

This clonotype was observed a few times. The chain employs TRBV19 and TRBJ1-5; TRBD1 aligns across 11 bases. The CDR3 has 14 amino acids. Per the germline V gene, CDR1 is LNHDA and CDR2 is SQIVND (reference sequence). V shed 7 bases and J 6 bases; nucleotides not matched to a gene: 5. CDR3 nucleotide sequence: TGTGCCAGTATGTTCGGGACAGGGGGTCAGCCCCAGCATTTT. Protein sequence: CASMFGTGGQPQHF.

CDR3 in DNA: TGCAGTGCTAGAGAGGGGGACGGTGAAGCTTTCTTT. Protein sequence: CSAREGDGEAFF. The chain joins TRBV20-1 to TRBJ1-1, with TRBD1 as a possible D gene (5 bases). This CDR3 has 12 residues. The V and J ends lost 0 bases and 7 bases respectively, with 9 bases between them. The germline V gene encodes CDR1 DFQATT and CDR2 SNEGSKA (reference sequence).

The chain has TRBV7-3 and TRBJ2-7; D unresolved. Trimming shortened V by 5 bases and J by 7 bases, and 15 bases separated the two germline ends. The CDR3 sequence is 13 residues long. In germline, CDR1 is SGHTA, CDR2 FQGTGA. As DNA, the CDR3 is TGTGCCAGCAGCCCTCAGGCGTTGGGGGAGCAGTACTTC. This translates into CASSPQALGEQYF.

The chain is built from TRBV7-6 and TRBJ2-1; 14 nucleotides match TRBD2. This CDR3 has 17 amino acids. The germline gives CDR1 SGHVS, CDR2 FNYEAQ. The V segment lost 4 bases and the J segment 8 bases; nucleotides outside the gene matches: 10. The DNA of the CDR3 is TGTGCCAGCAGCTCTAGACGACTAGCGGGGGGGCGGGATGAGCAGTTCTTC. Protein: CASSSRRLAGGRDEQFF.

The chain uses TRBV28 and TRBJ1-2; weak D call: TRBD1 (5 bases). CDR1 and CDR2 from the germline V gene are MDHEN and SYDVKM. The CDR3 sequence is 14 residues long. V gave up 3 bases and J gave up 8 bases, with 16 bases separating them. CDR3 sequence: CASSLLAGRWGYTF. The CDR3, as DNA: TGTGCCAGCAGTTTGCTTGCAGGGAGATGGGGCTACACCTTC.

In its sample, this clonotype was seen a few times. This chain uses TRBV7-2 with TRBJ2-1; 11 bases align to TRBD2. After removal of 1 base from V and 7 bases from J, the junction contained 3 bases not matched to a gene. The CDR3 has 15 amino acids. Germline V gene sequence: CDR1 SGHTA, CDR2 FQGNSA. The CDR3 loop reads CASSLGASGRNEQFF. In DNA, the CDR3 is TGTGCCAGCAGCTTAGGTGCTAGCGGGAGGAATGAGCAGTTCTTC. Supplemented by reference TRBV7-2 and TRBJ2-1, the full variable domain reads GAGVSQSPSNKVTEKGKDVELRCDPISGHTALYWYRQSLGQGLEFLIYFQGNSAPDKSGLPSDRFSAERTGGSVSTLTIQRTQQEDSAVYLCASSLGASGRNEQFFGPGTRLTVL.

The chain is built from TRBV19 and TRBJ2-2, with D perhaps TRBD2 (5 bases). Germline loops: CDR1 LNHDA, CDR2 SQIVND (reference sequence). This CDR3 spans 15 amino acids. V was pared by 5 bases and J by 7 bases, with 17 bases between. This chain's CDR3 is CASSPGGWGLGELFF. The CDR3 DNA follows: TGTGCCAGTAGTCCTGGAGGATGGGGTCTCGGGGAGCTGTTTTTT.

The chain employs TRBV29-1 and TRBJ1-4; D call uncertain. V was pared by 3 bases and J by 4 bases, with 9 bases between. In germline, CDR1 is SQVTM, CDR2 ANQGSEA. This CDR3 has 13 residues. The CDR3 here is CSVDVGINEKLFF. CDR3 nucleotides: TGCAGCGTTGACGTAGGGATTAATGAAAAACTGTTTTTT.

This chain uses TRBV28 with TRBJ1-1; D is perhaps TRBD1 (6 bases). Germline lookup yields CDR1 MDHEN and CDR2 SYDVKM. V shed 7 bases and J shed 3 bases, with 18 bases lying between them. CDR3 size: 15 residues. The CDR3 DNA reads TGTGCCAGCACAGTTTGGGGGCGGAGGTACACTGAAGCTTTCTTT. Translated: CASTVWGRRYTEAFF.

The genes are TRBV28 and TRBJ1-5, with 11 bases lining up with TRBD1. CDR3 size: 17 residues. The V gene's germline CDR1 is MDHEN and CDR2 SYDVKM. The V and J ends lost 2 bases and 2 bases, in that order; junction bases with no gene match: 5. The CDR3: CASSLGQGAPGNQPQHF. Here the CDR3 DNA reads TGTGCCAGCAGTTTAGGACAGGGGGCCCCTGGCAATCAGCCCCAGCATTTT. Using reference TRBV28 and TRBJ1-5 for the parts outside the CDR3, the full variable domain is DVKVTQSSRYLVKRTGEKVFLECVQDMDHENMFWYRQDPGLGLRLIYFSYDVKMKEKGDIPEGYSVSREKKERFSLILESASTNQTSMYLCASSLGQGAPGNQPQHFGDGTRLSIL.

This chain uses TRBV7-9 with TRBJ2-7; 8 bases are shared with TRBD1. The CDR3 consists of 14 residues. The J segment lost 3 bases and the V segment lost 5 bases, leaving 6 bases of the junction unmatched. CDR1 is SEHNR, CDR2 FQNEAQ, per germline (reference sequence). CDR3: CASSETRGRYEQYF. The CDR3 coding sequence is TGTGCCAGCAGCGAAACCAGGGGGCGCTACGAGCAGTACTTC.

This clonotype was recorded many times. The chain has TRBV7-8 and TRBJ1-5; TRBD1 matches 9 bases. V shed 5 bases, J shed 0 bases, and the junction held 5 bases outside the gene matches. Germline lookup yields CDR1 SGHVS and CDR2 FQNEAQ. The CDR3 has 16 residues. The CDR3 sequence: CASSTQGAFSNQPQHF. CDR3 bases: TGTGCCAGCAGCACACAGGGGGCGTTTAGCAATCAGCCCCAGCATTTT.

The sample holds many counts of this clonotype. A read error may account for a junction end that differs from germline. The chain recombines TRBV12-3 or TRBV12-4 with TRBJ2-1, with TRBD2 matching 7 bases. CDR3 size: 15 residues. The CDR3 is CASSLGGRGYNEQFF. DNA for the CDR3: TGTGCCAGCAGCTTAGGTGGGAGGGGCTACAATGAGCAGTTCTTC.

This clonotype has just a few counts. This rearrangement joins TRBV20-1 to TRBJ2-3, with 8 positions matching TRBD2. J gave up 3 bases and V 3 bases, and 5 bases lay outside the gene matches. The CDR3 consists of 14 residues. The germline gives CDR1 DFQATT, CDR2 SNEGSKA (reference sequence). The CDR3 reads CSASGRADTDTQYF. The CDR3, as DNA: TGCAGTGCTAGCGGGAGGGCCGATACAGATACGCAGTATTTT.

The V and J genes are TRBV6-1 and TRBJ2-3; TRBD2 aligns across 12 bases. The V gene end was trimmed by 8 bases and the J gene end by 4 bases; junction bases not matched to a gene: 10. The CDR3 runs 16 residues. Looked up from germline, CDR1 is MNHNS and CDR2 is SASEGT. The CDR3 nucleotides read TGTGCCAGCGGGCTAGCGGGAGGGCCTTGGGCAGATACGCAGTATTTT. Its translation is CASGLAGGPWADTQYF.

On this clonotype itself: A much more abundant neighbour one base away suggests this may be a read error. Because the CDR3 is missing its conserved closing phenylalanine or tryptophan, this is likely a read error. V usage is TRBV6-2 or TRBV6-3 and J usage is TRBJ2-1, with unresolved D. V was cut by 6 bases and J by 4 bases, with 4 bases left in between. Germline loops: CDR1 MNHEY, CDR2 SVGEGT. CDR3 length equals 11 residues. CDR3 sequence (DNA): TGTGCCAGCAGCCAATACAATGAGCAGTTCGTC. It yields the protein CASSQYNEQFV.

This chain links TRBV2 with TRBJ1-1, with D perhaps matching TRBD1 (6 bases). Trimming shortened V by 3 bases and J by 5 bases, and 13 bases separated the two germline ends. The germline gives CDR1 SNHLY, CDR2 FYNNEI. The CDR3 is 14 amino acids. The CDR3 DNA follows: TGTGCCAGCAGTGACGATGGGGGACAAACTGAAGCTTTCTTT. Protein: CASSDDGGQTEAFF.